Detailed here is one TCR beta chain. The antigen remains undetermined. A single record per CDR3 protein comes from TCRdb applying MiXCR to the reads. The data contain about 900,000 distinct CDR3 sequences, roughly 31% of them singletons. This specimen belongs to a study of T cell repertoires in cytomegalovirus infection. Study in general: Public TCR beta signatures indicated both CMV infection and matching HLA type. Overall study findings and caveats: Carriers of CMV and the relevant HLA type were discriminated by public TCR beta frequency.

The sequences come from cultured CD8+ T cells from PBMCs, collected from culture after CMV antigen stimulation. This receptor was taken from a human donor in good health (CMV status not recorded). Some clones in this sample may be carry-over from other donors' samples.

The CDR3 region is CASSIDPGANTEAFF. The DNA for the CDR3 is TGTGCCAGTAGTATAGACCCAGGGGCCAACACTGAAGCTTTCTTT. This sequence joins TRBV19 and TRBJ1-1, with D perhaps TRBD1 (6 bases). This CDR3 is 15 amino acids long. Between the trimmed V and J ends, which lost 0 bases and 2 bases, there was a span of 10 bases. The germline CDR1 and CDR2 sequences are LNHDA and SQIVND (reference sequence).